The present entry profiles one TCR beta chain with its context. The data derive from a study of blood T cell repertoires in COVID-19. Study overall: There were acute and convalescent COVID-19 samples, and they came from the United States, Italy and Spain. T cells, B-cell-depleted T cells, or PBMCs supplied cDNA or gDNA.

The authors' processing: How many nucleated cells were present was estimated from reference gene primer amplification. Generated by immunoSEQ multiplex PCR, the TCRdb table keeps only in-frame clones and is missing some. The V and J calls and the clone size are those of that table, but D and trimming were determined from the DNA. The top ten clones hold about 27% of a sample with around 100,000 clones, approximately 80% of them seen once. Sequencing was performed on peripheral blood. The TCR comes from a man aged 55-75 years with acute or convalescent COVID-19.

The CDR3 DNA reads as TGCAGTGCTAGAGTTCAGGTGGAGCAGTACTTC. Protein: CSARVQVEQYF. V gene TRBV20-1 combines with J gene TRBJ2-7; D not certain. The CDR3 is 11 amino acids. Per germline, CDR1 DFQATT and CDR2 SNEGSKA (reference sequence). V lost 1 base, J lost 7 bases, and 8 bases lay in between.